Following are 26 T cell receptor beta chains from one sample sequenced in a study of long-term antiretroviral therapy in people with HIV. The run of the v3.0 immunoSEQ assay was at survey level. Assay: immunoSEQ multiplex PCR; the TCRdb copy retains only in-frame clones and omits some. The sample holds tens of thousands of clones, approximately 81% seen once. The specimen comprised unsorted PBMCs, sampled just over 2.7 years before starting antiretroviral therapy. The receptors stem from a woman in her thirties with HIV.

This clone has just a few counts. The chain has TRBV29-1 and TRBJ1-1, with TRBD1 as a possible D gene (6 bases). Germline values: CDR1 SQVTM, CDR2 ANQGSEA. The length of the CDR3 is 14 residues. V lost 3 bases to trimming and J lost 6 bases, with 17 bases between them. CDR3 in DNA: TGCAGCGTTGAGGGGCCGGGGGCTAAAGCTGAAGCTTTCTTT. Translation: CSVEGPGAKAEAFF.

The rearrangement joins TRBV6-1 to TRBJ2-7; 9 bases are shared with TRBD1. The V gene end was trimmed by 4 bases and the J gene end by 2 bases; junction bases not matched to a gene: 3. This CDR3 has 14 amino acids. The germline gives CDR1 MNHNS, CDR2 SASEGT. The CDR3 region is CASSGGTGPYEQYV. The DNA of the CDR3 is TGTGCCAGCAGTGGAGGGACAGGGCCCTACGAGCAGTACGTC.

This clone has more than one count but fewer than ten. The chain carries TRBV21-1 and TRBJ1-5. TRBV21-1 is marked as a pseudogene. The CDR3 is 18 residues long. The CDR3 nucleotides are TGTGCCAGCAGTAAGGGATCTCATGGACTCCGAAGCAATCAGCCCCAGCATTTT. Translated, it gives CASSKGSHGLRSNQPQHF.

The DNA for the CDR3 is TGTGCCAGCAGCTTAGGACAGGGGTATTCACCCCTCCACTTT. It codes for CASSLGQGYSPLHF. The chain uses TRBV11-2 and TRBJ1-6, with 8 bases identical to TRBD1. The CDR3 covers 14 residues. The V and J ends lost 1 base and 8 bases, in that order; junction bases with no gene match: 1. Germline V gene lookup returns CDR1 SGHAT and CDR2 FQNNGV.

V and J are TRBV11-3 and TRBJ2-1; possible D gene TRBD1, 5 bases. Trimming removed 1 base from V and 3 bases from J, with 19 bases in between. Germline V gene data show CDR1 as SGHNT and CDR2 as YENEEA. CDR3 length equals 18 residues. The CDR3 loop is CASSLATTRQTRYNEQFF. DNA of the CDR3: TGTGCCAGCAGCTTAGCTACTACTCGACAGACCCGCTACAATGAGCAGTTCTTC.

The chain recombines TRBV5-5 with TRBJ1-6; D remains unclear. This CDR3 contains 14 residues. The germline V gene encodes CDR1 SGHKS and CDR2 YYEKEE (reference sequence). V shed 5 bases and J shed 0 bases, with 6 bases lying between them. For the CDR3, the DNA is TGTGCCAGCAGGCTAAGCTCCTATAATTCACCCCTCCACTTT. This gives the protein CASRLSSYNSPLHF.

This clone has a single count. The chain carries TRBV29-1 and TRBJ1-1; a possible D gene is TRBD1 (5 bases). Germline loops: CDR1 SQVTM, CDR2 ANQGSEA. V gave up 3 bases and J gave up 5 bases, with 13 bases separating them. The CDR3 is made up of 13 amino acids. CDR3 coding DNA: TGCAGCGTTGAGCAACATGGGGGGACTGAAGCTTTCTTT. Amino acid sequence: CSVEQHGGTEAFF. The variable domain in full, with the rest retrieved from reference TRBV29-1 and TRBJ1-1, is SAVISQKPSRDICQRGTSLTIQCQVDSQVTMMFWYRQQPGQSLTLIATANQGSEATYESGFVIDKFPISRPNLTFSTLTVSNMSPEDSSIYLCSVEQHGGTEAFFGQGTRLTVV.

The CDR3 DNA follows: TGTGCCAGTAGAATGCAGGCGTCAATGAACACTGAAGCTTTCTTT. This codes for CASRMQASMNTEAFF. V and J are TRBV19 and TRBJ1-1, with D unresolved. This CDR3 spans 15 amino acids. Germline-derived CDR1 and CDR2 are LNHDA and SQIVND (reference sequence). Deletions cut 6 bases from V and 0 bases from J, with 14 bases between.

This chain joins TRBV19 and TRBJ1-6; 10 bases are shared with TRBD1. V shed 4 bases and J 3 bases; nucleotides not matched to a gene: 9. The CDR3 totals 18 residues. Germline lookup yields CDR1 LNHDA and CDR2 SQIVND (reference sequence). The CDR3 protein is CASSRDRDRGFYNSPLHF. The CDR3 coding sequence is TGTGCCAGTAGTAGGGACCGGGACAGGGGTTTCTATAATTCACCCCTCCACTTT.

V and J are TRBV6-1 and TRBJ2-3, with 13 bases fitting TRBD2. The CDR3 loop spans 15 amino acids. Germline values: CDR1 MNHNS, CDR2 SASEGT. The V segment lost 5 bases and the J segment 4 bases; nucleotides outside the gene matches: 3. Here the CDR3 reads CASSTLAGGPDTQYF. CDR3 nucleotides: TGTGCCAGCAGTACACTAGCGGGGGGGCCAGATACGCAGTATTTT.

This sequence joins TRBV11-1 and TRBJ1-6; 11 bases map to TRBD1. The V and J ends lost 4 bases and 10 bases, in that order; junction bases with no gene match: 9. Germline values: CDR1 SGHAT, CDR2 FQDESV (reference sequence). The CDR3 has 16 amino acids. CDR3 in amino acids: CASSSTGTGGVSPLHF. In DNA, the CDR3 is TGTGCCAGCAGCTCAACCGGGACAGGGGGTGTATCACCCCTCCACTTT. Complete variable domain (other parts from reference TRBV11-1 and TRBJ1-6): EAEVAQSPRYKITEKSQAVAFWCDPISGHATLYWYRQILGQGPELLVQFQDESVVDDSQLPKDRFSAERLKGVDSTLKIQPAELGDSAMYLCASSSTGTGGVSPLHFGNGTRLTVT.

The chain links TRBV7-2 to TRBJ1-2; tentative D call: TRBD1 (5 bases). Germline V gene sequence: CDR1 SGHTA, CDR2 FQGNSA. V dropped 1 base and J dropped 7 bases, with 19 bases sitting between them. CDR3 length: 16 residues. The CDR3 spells CASSLVSAGGGAGYTF. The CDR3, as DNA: TGTGCCAGCAGCTTAGTGTCAGCGGGGGGGGGAGCTGGCTACACCTTC.

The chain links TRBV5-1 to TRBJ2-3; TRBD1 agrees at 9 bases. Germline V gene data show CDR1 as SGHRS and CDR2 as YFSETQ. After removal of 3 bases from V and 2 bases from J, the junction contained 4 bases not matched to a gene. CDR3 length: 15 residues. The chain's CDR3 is CASSSGTGPTDTQYF. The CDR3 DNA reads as TGCGCCAGCAGCTCCGGGACAGGGCCCACAGATACGCAGTATTTT.

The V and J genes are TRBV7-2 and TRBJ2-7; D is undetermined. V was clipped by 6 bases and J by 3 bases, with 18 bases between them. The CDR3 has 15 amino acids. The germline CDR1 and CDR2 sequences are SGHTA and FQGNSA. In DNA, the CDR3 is TGTGCCAGCAGTTCACGACACAAAGATATCTACGAGCAGTACTTC. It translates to CASSSRHKDIYEQYF.

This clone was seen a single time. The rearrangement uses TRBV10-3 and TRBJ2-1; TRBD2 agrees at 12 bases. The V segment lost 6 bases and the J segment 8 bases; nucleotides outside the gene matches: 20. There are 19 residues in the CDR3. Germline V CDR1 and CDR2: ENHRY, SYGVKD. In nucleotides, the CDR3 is TGTGCCATCAGCTCACCGGGACTAGCGGGTGGGACTTTAGGCCATGAGCAGTTCTTC. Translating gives CAISSPGLAGGTLGHEQFF.

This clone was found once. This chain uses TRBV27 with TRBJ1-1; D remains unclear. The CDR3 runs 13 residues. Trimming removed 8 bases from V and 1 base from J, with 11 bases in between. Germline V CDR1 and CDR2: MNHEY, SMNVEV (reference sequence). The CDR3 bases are TGTGCCAGCGGCCTGTCAAGGAACACTGAAGCTTTCTTT. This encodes CASGLSRNTEAFF.

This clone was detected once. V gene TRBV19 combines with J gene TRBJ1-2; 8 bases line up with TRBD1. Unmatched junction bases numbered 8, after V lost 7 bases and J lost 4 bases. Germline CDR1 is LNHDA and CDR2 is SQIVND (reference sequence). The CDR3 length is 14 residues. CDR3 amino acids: CASILQGGSYGYTF. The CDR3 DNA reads TGTGCCAGTATCCTACAGGGGGGTTCCTATGGCTACACCTTC.

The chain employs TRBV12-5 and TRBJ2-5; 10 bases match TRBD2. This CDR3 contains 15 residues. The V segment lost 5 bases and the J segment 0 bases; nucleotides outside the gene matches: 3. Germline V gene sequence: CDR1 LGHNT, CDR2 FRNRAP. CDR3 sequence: CASGRGLAYQETQYF. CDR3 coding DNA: TGTGCTAGTGGTCGGGGACTAGCGTACCAAGAGACCCAGTACTTC. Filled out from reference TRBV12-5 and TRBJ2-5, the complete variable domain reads DARVTQTPRHKVTEMGQEVTMRCQPILGHNTVFWYRQTMMQGLELLAYFRNRAPLDDSGMPKDRFSAEMPDATLATLKIQPSEPRDSAVYFCASGRGLAYQETQYFGPGTRLLVL.

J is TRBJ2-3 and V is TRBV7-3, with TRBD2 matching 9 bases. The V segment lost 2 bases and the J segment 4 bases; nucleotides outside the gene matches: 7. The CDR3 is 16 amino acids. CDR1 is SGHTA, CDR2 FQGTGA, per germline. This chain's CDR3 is CASSLEGSGGADTQYF. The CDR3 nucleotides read TGTGCCAGCAGCTTAGAGGGTAGCGGGGGTGCAGATACGCAGTATTTT.

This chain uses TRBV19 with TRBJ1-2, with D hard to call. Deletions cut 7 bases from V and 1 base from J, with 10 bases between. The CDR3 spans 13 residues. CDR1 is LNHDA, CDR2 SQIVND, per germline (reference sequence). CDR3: CASMGGNNYGYTF. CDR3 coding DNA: TGTGCCAGTATGGGAGGGAATAACTATGGCTACACCTTC.

The CDR3 loop is CASSYSTDSNQPQHF. In nucleotides, the CDR3 is TGTGCCAGCAGTTACTCGACTGATAGCAATCAGCCCCAGCATTTT. V gene TRBV6-5 combines with J gene TRBJ1-5; D is ambiguous. The V end lost 0 bases, the J end lost 0 bases, and 6 bases lay between the germline ends. Germline CDR1 MNHEY, CDR2 SVGAGI. The CDR3 totals 15 residues.

CDR3 in amino acids: CASSLSGPYEQYF. CDR3 DNA sequence: TGTGCCAGCAGTTTATCCGGGCCCTACGAGCAGTACTTC. V is TRBV27 and J is TRBJ2-7; D gene uncertain. The CDR3 extends over 13 amino acids. V lost 0 bases to trimming and J lost 2 bases, with 5 bases between them. Germline CDR1 is MNHEY and CDR2 is SMNVEV (reference sequence).

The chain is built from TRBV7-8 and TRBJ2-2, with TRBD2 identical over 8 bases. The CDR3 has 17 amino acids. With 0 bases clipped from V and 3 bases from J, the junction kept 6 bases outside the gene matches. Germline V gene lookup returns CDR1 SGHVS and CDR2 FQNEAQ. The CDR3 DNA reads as TGTGCCAGCAGCTTAGCAAACGGGGGGGCCGACACCGGGGAGCTGTTTTTT. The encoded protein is CASSLANGGADTGELFF. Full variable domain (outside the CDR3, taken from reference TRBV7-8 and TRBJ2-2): GAGVSQSPRYKVAKRGQDVALRCDPISGHVSLFWYQQALGQGPEFLTYFQNEAQLDKSGLPSDRFFAERPEGSVSTLKIQRTQQEDSAVYLCASSLANGGADTGELFFGEGSRLTVL.

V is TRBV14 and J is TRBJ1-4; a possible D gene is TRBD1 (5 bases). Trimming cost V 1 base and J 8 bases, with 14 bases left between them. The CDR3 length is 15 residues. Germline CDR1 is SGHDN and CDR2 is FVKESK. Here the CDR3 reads CASSQVRGPAEKLFF. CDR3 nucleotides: TGTGCCAGCAGCCAAGTTAGGGGTCCTGCGGAAAAACTGTTTTTT.

In nucleotides, the CDR3 is TGTGCCTGGAGTACTGGAGATACGCAGTATTTT. As protein: CAWSTGDTQYF. The rearrangement links TRBV30 to TRBJ2-3; no definite D call. Germline V gene lookup returns CDR1 GTSNPN and CDR2 SVGIG (reference sequence). V was cut by 2 bases and J by 5 bases, with 5 bases left in between. This CDR3 has 11 amino acids.

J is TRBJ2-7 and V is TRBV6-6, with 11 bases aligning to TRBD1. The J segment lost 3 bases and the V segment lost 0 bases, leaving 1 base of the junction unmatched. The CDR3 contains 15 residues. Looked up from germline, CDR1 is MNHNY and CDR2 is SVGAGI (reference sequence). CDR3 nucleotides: TGTGCCAGCAGTTACTCCGGGACAGGGGGCTACGAGCAGTACTTC. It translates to CASSYSGTGGYEQYF.